One T cell receptor beta chain is described in this entry. The table lists this clonotype with many counts. The clone's antigen remains unknown. No much larger clone exists at a distance of one base, and base qualities are not known. The hyperthyroidism patients were between 18 and 65 years old and newly diagnosed, with a disease duration of less than 2 months. Exclusion was applied to patients with uncontrolled infections, other autoimmune diseases, pregnancy or lactation. Diagnoses were established on the basis of clinical symptoms, serum thyroxine and TRAb, thyroid ultrasound, and orbital computed tomography. For progressor patients, blood was drawn at the first diagnosis of hyperthyroidism, before any ophthalmopathy symptoms had appeared. PBMCs were isolated from more than 8 ml of fresh peripheral blood by Ficoll-Paque density gradient centrifugation. Progressor patients were initially diagnosed with Graves' hyperthyroidism and developed ophthalmopathy during follow-up. Total RNA was extracted using Trizol reagent, and RNA quality was assessed on an Agilent 2100 Bioanalyzer.

These data are taken from a study of T cells in Graves' hyperthyroidism and ophthalmopathy (dated by TCRdb to between 2018 and 2021). For the study in its entirety: Peripheral blood was sampled at the time of initial diagnosis, prior to any treatment. To identify distinguishing TCR V-J signatures, a discovery cohort of about a hundred patients was used, comprising under 45 with Graves' ophthalmopathy and around 57 with stable Graves' hyperthyroidism. Whether ophthalmopathy could be predicted prospectively was tested in an independent validation cohort made up of 18 to 20 hyperthyroidism patients plus 17 patients who later progressed to ophthalmopathy. The paper describes TCR Vbeta CDR3 sequencing of around 130 peripheral blood samples, made up of some 40 ophthalmopathy patients, approximately 76 hyperthyroidism patients and approximately 17 progressor patients. Thyroid tissue and blood T-cell repertoires from roughly six Graves' hyperthyroidism patients were also compared in the study. Following sampling, methimazole starting at 30 mg daily was given to hyperthyroidism patients, and high-dose intravenous methylprednisolone was given to ophthalmopathy patients. The 100 or so discovery patients were divided at random into training and test sets in a 7:3 ratio. General findings and caveats noted by the study authors: A model built on a 13 V-J signature distinguished ophthalmopathy from stable hyperthyroidism, reaching 85% to 90% sensitivity and about 81% specificity in cross-validation and 80%/75% in testing. Sample size was not statistically predetermined, and blinding of investigators to group allocation was not performed. Most expanded thyroid clonotypes (frequency above 0.001) were also found in blood, which suggests that blood repertoires may mirror thyroid immune responses. During validation, the model predicted progression to ophthalmopathy a median of approximately 6 months ahead of onset, with more than 60% sensitivity and 72% to 80% specificity.

The CDR3 covers 17 residues, taking in both the cysteine and the phenylalanine. The DNA shown is the 51-base CDR3, in frame from base 1. V gives up 7 bases and J gives up 2 bases, and the segment between their germline ends measures 24 bases. The germline V gene provides CDR1 MNHEY and CDR2 SVGEGT. TCR beta CDR3 regions were amplified from RNA transcripts. The first round of RT-PCR for the TCR CDR3 was performed with the HTBI primer set and the Qiagen OneStep RT-PCR kit. Libraries were constructed in a second round of multiplex PCR, after which size selection and purification were performed. Paired-end sequencing of the libraries was performed with 100 bp reads on an Illumina HiSeq2000. The paper's processing steps were these. SOAPnuke was used to process the raw data, throwing out any read that contained adapters or uncalled bases, had a mean Phred below 15, or lacked an exact constant-primer or identifier match. COPE v1.2.5 was used to merge high-quality paired reads, and clonotypes were defined as unique nucleotide sequences. MiTCR v1.1 was used to align the clonotypes against IMGT TRBV, TRBD and TRBJ reference segments. The analysis was restricted to V-J combinations with a frequency above 0.0001, which together covered just over 98% of the repertoires. The TCS score was defined as F50 (clonal expansion) divided by E x V (chaos), with BLOSUM62-based TCRdist calculated between CDR3 peptides within each V-J. Welch's t-statistics and random forest reduced 500 to 650 V-J features to 13, which were used in a naive Bayes classifier (R e1071). TCRdb trimmed public reads at Q25 via fastp, called clones via MiXCR and kept in-frame beta chains. For every CDR3 protein sequence, its rows merge into one entry that carries the most common genes and DNA. TCRdb's processing, not the authors', yielded these V and J calls. For this sample there are some 600,000 distinct CDR3 sequences; roughly 13% appear just once. The ten largest clones represent more than 5% of the sample.

This TCR came from a young woman with Graves' hyperthyroidism that later progressed to Graves' ophthalmopathy. The sample was blood. The chain is assembled from TRBV6-2 or TRBV6-3 and TRBJ2-7; the D region is possibly TRBD1 or TRBD2, each matching across 7 bases. The CDR3 region reads CASIQTSRRDSTYEQYF. The nucleotide sequence reads TGTGCCAGCATCCAGACTAGCCGCCGGGACAGTACCTACGAGCAGTACTTC.